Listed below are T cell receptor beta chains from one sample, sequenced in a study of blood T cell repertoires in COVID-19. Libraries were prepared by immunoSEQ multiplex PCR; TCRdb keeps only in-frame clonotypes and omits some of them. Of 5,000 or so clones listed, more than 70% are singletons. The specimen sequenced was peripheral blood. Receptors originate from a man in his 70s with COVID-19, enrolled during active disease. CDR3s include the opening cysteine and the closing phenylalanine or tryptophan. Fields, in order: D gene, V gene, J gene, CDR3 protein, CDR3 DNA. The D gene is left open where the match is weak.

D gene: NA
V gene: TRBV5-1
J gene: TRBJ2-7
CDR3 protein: CASSLGPGTYEQYF
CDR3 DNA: TGCGCCAGCAGCTTGGGTCCGGGGACCTACGAGCAGTACTTC

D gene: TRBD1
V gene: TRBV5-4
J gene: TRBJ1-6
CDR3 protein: CASSLAAGGTGLNSPLHF
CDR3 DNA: TGTGCCAGCAGCTTGGCCGCCGGGGGGACAGGGCTTAATTCACCCCTCCACTTT

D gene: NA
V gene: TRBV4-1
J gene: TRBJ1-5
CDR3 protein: CASSQIGDQPQHF
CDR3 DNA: TGCGCCAGCAGCCAGATAGGAGATCAGCCCCAGCATTTT

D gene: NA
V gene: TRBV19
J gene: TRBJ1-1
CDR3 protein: CASTVNRGTEAFF
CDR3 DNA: TGTGCCAGTACCGTCAATCGGGGAACTGAAGCTTTCTTT

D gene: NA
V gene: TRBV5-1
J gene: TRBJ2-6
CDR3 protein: CASSFRQVLSGANVLTF
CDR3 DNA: TGCGCCAGCAGCTTCCGACAAGTCCTCTCTGGGGCCAACGTCCTGACTTTC

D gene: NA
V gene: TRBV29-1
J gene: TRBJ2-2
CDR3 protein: CSVEGARTGYTGELFF
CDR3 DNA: TGCAGCGTTGAAGGAGCGCGAACAGGGTACACCGGGGAGCTGTTTTTT

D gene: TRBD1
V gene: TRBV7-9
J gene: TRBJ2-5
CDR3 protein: CASSSLTGGRGETQYF
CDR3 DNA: TGTGCCAGCAGCTCACTCACAGGGGGACGAGGAGAGACCCAGTACTTC

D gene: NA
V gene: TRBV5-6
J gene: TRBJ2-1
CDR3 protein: CASSGLIGSYNEQFF
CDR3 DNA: TGTGCCAGCTCAGGCCTGATCGGCTCCTACAATGAGCAGTTCTTC

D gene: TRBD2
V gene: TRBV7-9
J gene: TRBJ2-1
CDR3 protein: CASSPREGSQGNEQFF
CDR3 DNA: TGTGCCAGCAGCCCCCGGGAGGGTAGTCAAGGTAATGAGCAGTTCTTC

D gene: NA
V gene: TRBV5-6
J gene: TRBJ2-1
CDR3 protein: CASSFAAANNEQFF
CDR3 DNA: TGTGCCAGCAGCTTTGCAGCGGCAAACAATGAGCAGTTCTTC